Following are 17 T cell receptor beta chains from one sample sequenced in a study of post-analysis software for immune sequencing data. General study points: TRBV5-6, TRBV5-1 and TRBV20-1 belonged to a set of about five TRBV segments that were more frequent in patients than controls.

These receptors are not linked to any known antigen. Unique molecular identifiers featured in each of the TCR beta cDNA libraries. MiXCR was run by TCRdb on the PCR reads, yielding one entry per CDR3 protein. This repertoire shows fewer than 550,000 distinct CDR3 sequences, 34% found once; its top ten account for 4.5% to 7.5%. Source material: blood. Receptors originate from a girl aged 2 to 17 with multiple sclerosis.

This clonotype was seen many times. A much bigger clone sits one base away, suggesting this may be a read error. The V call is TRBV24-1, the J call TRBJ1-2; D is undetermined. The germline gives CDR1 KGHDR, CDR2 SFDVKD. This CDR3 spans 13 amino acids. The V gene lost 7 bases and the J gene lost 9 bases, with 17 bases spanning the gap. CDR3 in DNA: TGTGCCACCAGGGATCCATGGGCCCAAAGCTACACCTTC. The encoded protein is CATRDPWAQSYTF.

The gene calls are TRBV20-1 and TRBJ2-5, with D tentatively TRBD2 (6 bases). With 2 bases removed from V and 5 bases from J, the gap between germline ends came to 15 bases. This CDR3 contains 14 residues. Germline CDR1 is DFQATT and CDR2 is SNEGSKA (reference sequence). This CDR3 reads CSARSPLADETQYF. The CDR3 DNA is TGCAGTGCTAGAAGTCCCTTAGCGGACGAGACCCAGTACTTC.

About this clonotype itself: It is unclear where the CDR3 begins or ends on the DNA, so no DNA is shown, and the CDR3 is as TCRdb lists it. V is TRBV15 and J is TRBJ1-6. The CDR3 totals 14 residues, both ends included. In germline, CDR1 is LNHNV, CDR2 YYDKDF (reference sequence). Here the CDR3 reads CATGPWAGGSPPHF.

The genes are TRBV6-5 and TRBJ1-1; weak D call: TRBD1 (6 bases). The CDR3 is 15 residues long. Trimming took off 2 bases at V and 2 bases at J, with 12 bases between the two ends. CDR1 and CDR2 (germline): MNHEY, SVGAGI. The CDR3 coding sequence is TGTGCCAGCAGTTACGCATTGGACAGCAACACTGAAGCTTTCTTT. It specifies CASSYALDSNTEAFF.

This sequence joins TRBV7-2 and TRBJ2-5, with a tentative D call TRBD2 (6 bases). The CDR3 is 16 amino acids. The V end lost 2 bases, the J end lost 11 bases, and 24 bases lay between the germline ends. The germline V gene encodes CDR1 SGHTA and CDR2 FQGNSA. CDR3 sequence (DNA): TGTGCCAGCAGCTTATATTCAGGACCTAGCGACGATGAGCAGTACTTC. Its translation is CASSLYSGPSDDEQYF. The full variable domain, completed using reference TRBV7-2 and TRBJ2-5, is GAGVSQSPSNKVTEKGKDVELRCDPISGHTALYWYRQSLGQGLEFLIYFQGNSAPDKSGLPSDRFSAERTGGSVSTLTIQRTQQEDSAVYLCASSLYSGPSDDEQYFGPGTRLLVL.

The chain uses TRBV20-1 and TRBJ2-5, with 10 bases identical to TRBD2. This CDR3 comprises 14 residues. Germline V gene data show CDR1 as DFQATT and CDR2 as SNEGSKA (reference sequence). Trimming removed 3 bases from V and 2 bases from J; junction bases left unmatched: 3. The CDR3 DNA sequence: TGCAGTGCTAGCCCTAGCGGGGGACAAGAGACCCAGTACTTC. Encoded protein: CSASPSGGQETQYF.

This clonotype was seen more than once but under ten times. The CDR3 DNA sequence: TGCAGTGCTAGAGACGGACAAGGGGGGGGTTTGCCCCAGCATTTT. The encoded protein is CSARDGQGGGLPQHF. The V and J genes are TRBV20-1 and TRBJ1-5, with a tentative D call TRBD1 (6 bases). The CDR3 loop spans 15 amino acids. CDR1 DFQATT and CDR2 SNEGSKA come from the germline V gene (reference sequence). V was clipped by 0 bases and J by 9 bases, with 18 bases between them.

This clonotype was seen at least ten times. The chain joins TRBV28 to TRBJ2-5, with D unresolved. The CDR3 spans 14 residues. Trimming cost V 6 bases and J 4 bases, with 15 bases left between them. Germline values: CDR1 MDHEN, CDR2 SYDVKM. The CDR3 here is CASRNQRAGETQYF. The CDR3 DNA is TGTGCCAGCAGAAATCAAAGGGCTGGAGAGACCCAGTACTTC.

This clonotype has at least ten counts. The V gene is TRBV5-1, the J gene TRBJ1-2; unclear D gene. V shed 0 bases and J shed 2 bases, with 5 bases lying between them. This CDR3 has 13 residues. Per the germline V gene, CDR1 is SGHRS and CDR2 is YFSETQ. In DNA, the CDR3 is TGCGCCAGCAGCTTGGATCCCAACTATGGCTACACCTTC. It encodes CASSLDPNYGYTF.

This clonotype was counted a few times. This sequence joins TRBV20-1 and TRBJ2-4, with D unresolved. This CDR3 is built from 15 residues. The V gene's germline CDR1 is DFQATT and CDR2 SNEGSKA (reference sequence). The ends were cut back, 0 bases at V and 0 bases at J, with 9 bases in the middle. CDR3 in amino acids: CSARDARLAKNIQYF. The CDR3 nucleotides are TGCAGTGCTAGAGATGCCAGGCTAGCCAAAAACATTCAGTACTTC.

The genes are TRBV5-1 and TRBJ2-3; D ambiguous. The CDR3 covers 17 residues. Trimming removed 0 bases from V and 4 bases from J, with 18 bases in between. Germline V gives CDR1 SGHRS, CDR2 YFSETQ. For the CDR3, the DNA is TGCGCCAGCAGCTTGGCCATTACCCAAGGCGTCGCAGATACGCAGTATTTT. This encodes CASSLAITQGVADTQYF.

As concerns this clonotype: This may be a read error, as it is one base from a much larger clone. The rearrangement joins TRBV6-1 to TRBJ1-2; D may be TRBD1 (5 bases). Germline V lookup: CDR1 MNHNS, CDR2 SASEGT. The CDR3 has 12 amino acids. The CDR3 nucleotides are TGTGCCAGCACCTTATCAGGGAGCGGCTGCACCTTC. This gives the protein CASTLSGSGCTF.

Written as DNA, the CDR3 is TGTGCCAGCGGGCCGGGACCCAGCACAGATACGCAGTATTTT. The encoded protein is CASGPGPSTDTQYF. This rearrangement joins TRBV28 to TRBJ2-3; D may match TRBD1 or TRBD2 (5 bases each). The CDR3 contains 14 residues. Trimming took off 8 bases at V and 0 bases at J, with 12 bases between the two ends. Germline V lookup: CDR1 MDHEN, CDR2 SYDVKM.

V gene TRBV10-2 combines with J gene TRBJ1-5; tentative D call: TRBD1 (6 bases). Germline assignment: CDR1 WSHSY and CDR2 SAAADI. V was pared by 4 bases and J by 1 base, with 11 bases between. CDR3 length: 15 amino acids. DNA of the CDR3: TGCGCCAGCAGTGCTTGGACAGTGAGCAATCAGCCCCAGCATTTT. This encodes CASSAWTVSNQPQHF.

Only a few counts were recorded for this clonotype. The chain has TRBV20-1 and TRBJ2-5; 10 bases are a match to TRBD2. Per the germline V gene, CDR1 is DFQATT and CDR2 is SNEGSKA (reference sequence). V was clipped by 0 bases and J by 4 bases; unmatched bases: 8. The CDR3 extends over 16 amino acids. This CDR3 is CSARDGRLAGGETQYF. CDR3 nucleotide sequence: TGCAGTGCTAGAGATGGTCGGTTAGCGGGGGGAGAGACCCAGTACTTC.

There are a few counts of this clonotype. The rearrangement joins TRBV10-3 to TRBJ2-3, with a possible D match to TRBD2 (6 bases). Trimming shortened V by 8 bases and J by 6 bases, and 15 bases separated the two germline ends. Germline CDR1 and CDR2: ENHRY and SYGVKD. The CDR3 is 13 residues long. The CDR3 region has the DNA TGTGCCATCGGGACTCCTCAAGACGATACGCAGTATTTT. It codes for CAIGTPQDDTQYF.

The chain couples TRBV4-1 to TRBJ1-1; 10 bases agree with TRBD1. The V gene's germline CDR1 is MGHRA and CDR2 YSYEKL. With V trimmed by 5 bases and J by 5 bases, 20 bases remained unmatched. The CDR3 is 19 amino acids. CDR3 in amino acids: CASSLDRGRLSLLRTEAFF. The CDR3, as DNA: TGCGCCAGCAGCTTAGACAGGGGGCGGTTGTCCCTATTGAGGACTGAAGCTTTCTTT.